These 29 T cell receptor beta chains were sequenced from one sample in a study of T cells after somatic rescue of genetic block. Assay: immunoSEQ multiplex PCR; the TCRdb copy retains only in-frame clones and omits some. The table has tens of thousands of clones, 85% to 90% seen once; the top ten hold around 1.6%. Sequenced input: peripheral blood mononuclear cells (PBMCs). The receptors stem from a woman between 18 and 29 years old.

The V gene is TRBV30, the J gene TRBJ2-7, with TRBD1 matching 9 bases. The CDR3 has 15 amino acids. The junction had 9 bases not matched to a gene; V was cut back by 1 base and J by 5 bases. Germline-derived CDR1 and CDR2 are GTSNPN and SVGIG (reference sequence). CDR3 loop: CAWSGRDREINEQYF. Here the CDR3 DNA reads TGTGCCTGGAGTGGCCGGGACAGGGAAATCAACGAGCAGTACTTC.

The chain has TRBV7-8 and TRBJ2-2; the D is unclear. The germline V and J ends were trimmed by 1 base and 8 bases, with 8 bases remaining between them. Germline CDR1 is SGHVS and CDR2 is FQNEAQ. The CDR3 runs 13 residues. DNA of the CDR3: TGTGCCAGCAGCTTAGGATGGATTGGGGAGCTGTTTTTT. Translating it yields CASSLGWIGELFF.

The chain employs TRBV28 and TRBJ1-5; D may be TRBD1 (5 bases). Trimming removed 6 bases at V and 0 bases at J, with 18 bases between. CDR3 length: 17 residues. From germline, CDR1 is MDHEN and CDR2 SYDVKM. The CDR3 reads CASSLGPRSYSNQPQHF. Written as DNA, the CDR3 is TGTGCCAGCAGCCTGGGACCGCGCTCTTATAGCAATCAGCCCCAGCATTTT.

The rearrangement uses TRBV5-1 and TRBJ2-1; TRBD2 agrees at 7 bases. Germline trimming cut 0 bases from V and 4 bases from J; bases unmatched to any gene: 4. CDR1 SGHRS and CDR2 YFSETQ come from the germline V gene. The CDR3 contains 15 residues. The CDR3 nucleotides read TGCGCCAGCAGCTTGGTACTAGCGCCGTACAATGAGCAGTTCTTC. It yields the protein CASSLVLAPYNEQFF. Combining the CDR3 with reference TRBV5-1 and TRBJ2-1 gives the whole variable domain KAGVTQTPRYLIKTRGQQVTLSCSPISGHRSVSWYQQTPGQGLQFLFEYFSETQRNKGNFPGRFSGRQFSNSRSEMNVSTLELGDSALYLCASSLVLAPYNEQFFGPGTRLTVL.

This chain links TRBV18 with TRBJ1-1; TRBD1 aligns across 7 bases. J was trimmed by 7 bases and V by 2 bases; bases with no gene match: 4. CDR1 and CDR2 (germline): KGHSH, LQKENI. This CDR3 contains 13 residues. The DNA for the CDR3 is TGTGCCAGCTCACCAGGGGGACAGTTTGAAGCTTTCTTT. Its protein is CASSPGGQFEAFF.

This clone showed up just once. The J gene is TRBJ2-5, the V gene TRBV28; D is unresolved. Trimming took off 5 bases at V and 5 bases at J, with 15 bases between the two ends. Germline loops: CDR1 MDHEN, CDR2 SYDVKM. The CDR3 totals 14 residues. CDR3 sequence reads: CASSPNVRLETQYF. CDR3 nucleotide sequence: TGTGCCAGCAGTCCCAATGTCAGGTTGGAGACCCAGTACTTC. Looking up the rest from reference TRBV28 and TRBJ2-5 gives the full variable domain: DVKVTQSSRYLVKRTGEKVFLECVQDMDHENMFWYRQDPGLGLRLIYFSYDVKMKEKGDIPEGYSVSREKKERFSLILESASTNQTSMYLCASSPNVRLETQYFGPGTRLLVL.

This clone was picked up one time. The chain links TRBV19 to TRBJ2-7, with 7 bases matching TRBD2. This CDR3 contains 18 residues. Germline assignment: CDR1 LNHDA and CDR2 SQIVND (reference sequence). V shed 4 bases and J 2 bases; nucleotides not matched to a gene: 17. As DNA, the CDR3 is TGTGCCAGTAGTAATGACCTCGGGGGGAGTTCACGGGCCTACGAGCAGTACTTC. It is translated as CASSNDLGGSSRAYEQYF. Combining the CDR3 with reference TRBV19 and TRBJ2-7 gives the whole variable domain DGGITQSPKYLFRKEGQNVTLSCEQNLNHDAMYWYRQDPGQGLRLIYYSQIVNDFQKGDIAEGYSVSREKKESFPLTVTSAQKNPTAFYLCASSNDLGGSSRAYEQYFGPGTRLTVT.

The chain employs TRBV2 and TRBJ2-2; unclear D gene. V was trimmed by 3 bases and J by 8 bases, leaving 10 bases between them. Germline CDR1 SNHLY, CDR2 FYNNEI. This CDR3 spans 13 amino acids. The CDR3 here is CASSDGASGELFF. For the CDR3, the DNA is TGTGCCAGCAGTGATGGTGCCTCGGGGGAGCTGTTTTTT.

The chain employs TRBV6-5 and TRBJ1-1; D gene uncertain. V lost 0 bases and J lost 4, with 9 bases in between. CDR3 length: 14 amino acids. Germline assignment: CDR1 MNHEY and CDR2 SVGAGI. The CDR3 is CASSYSVGGTEAFF. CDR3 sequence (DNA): TGTGCCAGCAGTTACTCCGTTGGCGGCACTGAAGCTTTCTTT.

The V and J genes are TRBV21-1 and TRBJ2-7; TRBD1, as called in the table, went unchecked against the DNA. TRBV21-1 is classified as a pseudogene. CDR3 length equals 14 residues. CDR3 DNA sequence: TGTGCCAGCAGCCCCAAGGGACAGGGCTACGAGCAGTACTTC. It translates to CASSPKGQGYEQYF.

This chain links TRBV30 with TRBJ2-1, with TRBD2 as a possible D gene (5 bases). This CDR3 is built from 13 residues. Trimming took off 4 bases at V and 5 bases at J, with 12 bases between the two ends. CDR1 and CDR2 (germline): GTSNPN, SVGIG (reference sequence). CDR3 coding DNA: TGTGCCTGGACCAGGACTGCCCACAATGAGCAGTTCTTC. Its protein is CAWTRTAHNEQFF.

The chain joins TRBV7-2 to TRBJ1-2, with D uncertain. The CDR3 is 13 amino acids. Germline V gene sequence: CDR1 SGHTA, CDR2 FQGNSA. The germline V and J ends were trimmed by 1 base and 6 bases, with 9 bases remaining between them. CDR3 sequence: CASSLEGANGYTF. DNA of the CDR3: TGTGCCAGCAGCTTAGAGGGAGCAAATGGCTACACCTTC.

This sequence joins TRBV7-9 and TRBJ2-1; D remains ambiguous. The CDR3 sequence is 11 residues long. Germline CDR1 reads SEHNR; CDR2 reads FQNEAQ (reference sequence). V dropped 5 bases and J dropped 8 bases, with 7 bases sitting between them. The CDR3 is CASSIGDEQFF. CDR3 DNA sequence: TGTGCCAGCAGCATAGGTGATGAGCAGTTCTTC.

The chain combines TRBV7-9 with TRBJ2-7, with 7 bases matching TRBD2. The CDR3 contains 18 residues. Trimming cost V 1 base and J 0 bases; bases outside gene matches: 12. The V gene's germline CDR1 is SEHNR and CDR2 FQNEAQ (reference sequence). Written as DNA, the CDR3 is TGTGCCAGCAGCTTAGGAGGTGTGGGGGGGATGTCCTCCTACGAGCAGTACTTC. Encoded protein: CASSLGGVGGMSSYEQYF.

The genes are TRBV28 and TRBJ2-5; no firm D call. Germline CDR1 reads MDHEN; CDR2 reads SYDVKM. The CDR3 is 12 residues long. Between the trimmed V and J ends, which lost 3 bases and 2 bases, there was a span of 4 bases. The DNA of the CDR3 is TGTGCCAGCAGTTTGGGGCAAGAGACCCAGTACTTC. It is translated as CASSLGQETQYF.

The CDR3 DNA reads TGTGCCAGCAGCGTAGTGCCTGAAGCTTTCTTT. This codes for CASSVVPEAFF. The rearrangement uses TRBV9 and TRBJ1-1, with D unclear. Germline CDR1 is SGDLS and CDR2 is YYNGEE. The CDR3 covers 11 residues. V was trimmed by 0 bases and J by 6 bases, leaving 3 bases between them.

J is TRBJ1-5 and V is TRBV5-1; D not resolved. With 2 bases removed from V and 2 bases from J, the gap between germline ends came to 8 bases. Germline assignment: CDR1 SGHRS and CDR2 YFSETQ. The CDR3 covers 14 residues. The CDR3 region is CASSFSPGNQPQHF. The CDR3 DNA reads TGCGCCAGCAGCTTTAGTCCGGGCAATCAGCCCCAGCATTTT.

The DNA for the CDR3 is TGTGCCAGCGAAAGGGCTAGTTTCAATTCACCCCTCCACTTT. Translation gives CASERASFNSPLHF. The chain has TRBV5-4 and TRBJ1-6; D not resolved. This CDR3 is 14 amino acids long. Trimming left V 7 bases short and J 7 bases short, with 15 bases between. The germline V gene encodes CDR1 SGHNT and CDR2 YYREEE (reference sequence). Based on the CDR3 plus reference TRBV5-4 and TRBJ1-6, the full variable domain is ETGVTQSPTHLIKTRGQQVTLRCSSQSGHNTVSWYQQALGQGPQFIFQYYREEENGRGNFPPRFSGLQFPNYSSELNVNALELDDSALYLCASERASFNSPLHFGNGTRLTVT.

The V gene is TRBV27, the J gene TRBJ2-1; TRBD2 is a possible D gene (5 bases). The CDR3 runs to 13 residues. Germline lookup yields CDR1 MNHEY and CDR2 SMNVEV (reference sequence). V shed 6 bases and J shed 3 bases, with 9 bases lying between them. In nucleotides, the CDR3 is TGTGCCAGCAGCCCCGGGGACTACAATGAGCAGTTCTTC. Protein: CASSPGDYNEQFF.

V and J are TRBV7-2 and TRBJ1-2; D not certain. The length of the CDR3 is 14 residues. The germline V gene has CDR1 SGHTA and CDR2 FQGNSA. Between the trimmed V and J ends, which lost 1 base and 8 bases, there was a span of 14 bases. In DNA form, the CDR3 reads TGTGCCAGCAGCTTAGTTGCCGGGCCCCTAGGCTACACCTTC. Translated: CASSLVAGPLGYTF.

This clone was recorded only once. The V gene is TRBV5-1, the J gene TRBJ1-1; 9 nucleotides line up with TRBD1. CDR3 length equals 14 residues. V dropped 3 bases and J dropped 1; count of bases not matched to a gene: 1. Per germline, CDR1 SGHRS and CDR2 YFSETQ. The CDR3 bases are TGCGCCAGCAGCTCGGGACAGGGGAACACTGAAGCTTTCTTT. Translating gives CASSSGQGNTEAFF.

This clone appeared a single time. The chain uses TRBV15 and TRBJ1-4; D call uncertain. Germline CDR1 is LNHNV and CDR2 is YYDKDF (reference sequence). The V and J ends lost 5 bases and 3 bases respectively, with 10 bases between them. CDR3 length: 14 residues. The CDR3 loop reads CATSRPTANEKLFF. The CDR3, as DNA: TGTGCCACCAGCCGGCCTACCGCTAATGAAAAACTGTTTTTT.

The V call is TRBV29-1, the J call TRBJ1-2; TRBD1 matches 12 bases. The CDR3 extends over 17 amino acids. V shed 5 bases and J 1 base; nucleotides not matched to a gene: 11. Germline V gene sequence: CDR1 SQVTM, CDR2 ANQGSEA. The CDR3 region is CSVSTGTGGFYNYGYTF. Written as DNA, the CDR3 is TGCAGCGTTTCTACCGGGACAGGGGGCTTCTATAACTATGGCTACACCTTC.

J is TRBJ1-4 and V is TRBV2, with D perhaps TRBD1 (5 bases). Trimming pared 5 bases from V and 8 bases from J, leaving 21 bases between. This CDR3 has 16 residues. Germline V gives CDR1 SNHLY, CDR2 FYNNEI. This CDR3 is CASSKRDRANGEKLFF. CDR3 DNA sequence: TGTGCCAGCAGTAAACGGGACCGGGCGAATGGGGAAAAACTGTTTTTT. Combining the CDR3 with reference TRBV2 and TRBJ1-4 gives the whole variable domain EPEVTQTPSHQVTQMGQEVILRCVPISNHLYFYWYRQILGQKVEFLVSFYNNEISEKSEIFDDQFSVERPDGSNFTLKIRSTKLEDSAMYFCASSKRDRANGEKLFFGSGTQLSVL.

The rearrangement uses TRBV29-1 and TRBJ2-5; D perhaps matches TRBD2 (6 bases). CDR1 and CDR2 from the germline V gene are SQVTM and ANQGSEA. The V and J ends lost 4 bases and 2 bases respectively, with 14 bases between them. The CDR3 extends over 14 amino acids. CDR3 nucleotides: TGCAGCGTTGGAATTAGCGGCTTACAAGAGACCCAGTACTTC. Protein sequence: CSVGISGLQETQYF.

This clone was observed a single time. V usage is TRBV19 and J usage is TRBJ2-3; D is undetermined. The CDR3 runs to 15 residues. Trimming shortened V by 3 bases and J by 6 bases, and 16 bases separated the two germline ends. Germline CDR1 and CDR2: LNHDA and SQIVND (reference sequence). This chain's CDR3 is CASSISDGGVDTQYF. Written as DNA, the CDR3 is TGTGCCAGTAGTATCTCGGACGGTGGGGTGGATACGCAGTATTTT.

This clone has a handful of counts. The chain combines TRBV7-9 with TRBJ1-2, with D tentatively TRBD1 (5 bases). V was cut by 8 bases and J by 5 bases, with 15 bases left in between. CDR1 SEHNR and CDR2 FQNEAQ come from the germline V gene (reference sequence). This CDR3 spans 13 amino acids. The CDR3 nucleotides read TGTGCCAGCGACCAAAGGGGTTCATATGGCTACACCTTC. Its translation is CASDQRGSYGYTF.

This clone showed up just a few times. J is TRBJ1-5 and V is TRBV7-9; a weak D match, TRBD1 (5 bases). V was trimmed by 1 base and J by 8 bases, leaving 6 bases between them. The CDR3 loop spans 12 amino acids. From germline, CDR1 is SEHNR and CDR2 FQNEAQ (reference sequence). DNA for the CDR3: TGTGCCAGCAGCTTAGTGGGGGAGCCCCAGCATTTT. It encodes CASSLVGEPQHF.

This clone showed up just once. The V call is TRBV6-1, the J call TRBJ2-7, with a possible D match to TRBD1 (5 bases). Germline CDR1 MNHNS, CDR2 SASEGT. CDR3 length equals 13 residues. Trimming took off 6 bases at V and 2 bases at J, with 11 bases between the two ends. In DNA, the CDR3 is TGTGCCAGCAGCGATCTAGGGGCCTACGAGCAGTACTTC. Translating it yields CASSDLGAYEQYF.